This T cell receptor (beta chain) was captured by sequencing in a study of cytomegalovirus exposure and HLA in healthy donors. Notes on the study in general: An analysis done earlier found most TCR beta V segments productive about 90% or about 30% of the time. Indistinguishable V segments, including TRBV6-2 and TRBV6-3, were excluded. In vitro assays verified that a few CMV-associated chains recognized CMV antigens specifically.

From germline, CDR1 is MDHEN and CDR2 SYDVKM. This CDR3 has 14 amino acids. With 5 bases clipped from V and 6 bases from J, the junction kept 7 bases outside the gene matches. About this clone: The antigen is unknown.

PCR primers comprised 60 Vbeta and 13 Jbeta primers. Produced via immunoSEQ multiplex PCR; TCRdb's table is partial and in-frame only. The sample has some 180,000 clones, 70% to 80% seen once; the top ten hold 14%. The TCR sequence derives from a woman aged 25 to 39 in good health and CMV-seropositive. J is TRBJ2-7 and V is TRBV28, with 10 bases identical to TRBD1. The material sequenced was PBMCs. Written as DNA, the CDR3 is TGTGCCAGCAGTGTGCCCCGGACAGGGGGCGAGCAGTACTTC. As protein: CASSVPRTGGEQYF.